In this sample, the clone carrying this T cell receptor beta chain turned up a few times. Its antigen is currently unknown. This specimen belongs to a study of T-cell reconstitution after alpha-beta-depleted transplantation in children. As it was prepared, the TCRbeta library received unique molecular identifiers. TCRdb passed the PCR reads through MiXCR, listing each CDR3 protein once. This sample has approximately 500,000 distinct CDR3 sequences; 27% occur once, and the top ten carry around a third. CDR3 length equals 14 residues. V lost 0 bases and J lost 4, with 10 bases in between. From germline, CDR1 is SGHRS and CDR2 YFSETQ. Overall study results and limits: At the one-year point after transplant, T-cell counts and TCRbeta diversity were found to come mostly from T cells that had been newly produced. By about two months after transplant, alpha-beta T cells reportedly arose from several hundred graft clones that had expanded. Surviving recipient T cells and thymic progenitors underlay high day-60 TCRbeta diversity in some patients.

The clonotype originates from a boy in the first two years of life with Wiskott-Aldrich syndrome, due to receive a stem cell transplant. The genes are TRBV5-1 and TRBJ2-5; D remains unclear. Sequenced material: PBMCs, taken before TCRalphabeta/CD19-depleted stem cell transplant. The chain's CDR3 is CASSLVVGRETQYF. DNA for the CDR3: TGCGCCAGCAGCTTGGTCGTCGGACGAGAGACCCAGTACTTC.